This T cell receptor (beta chain) stems from a study of cytomegalovirus exposure and HLA in healthy donors (dated by TCRdb to about 2017). Concerning the study at large: A later analysis indicated that the roughly 120 validation repertoires were generated on the platform also employed for the roughly 720 repertoires of the first cohort. To predict cytomegalovirus infection status, the study combined high-throughput TCR immunosequencing, statistical association of individual TCRs with disease status, and machine learning. The aim of the study was to test whether cataloging public T cell receptors could identify signatures of past pathogen exposure. Besides the first cohort of 550 to 750 subjects, a separate validation cohort made up of 120 or so different subjects was used. Results the study describes overall, beyond this receptor: Across donors, most TCR sequences were observed very rarely, whereas some public TCRs were present in many individuals. In vitro tests confirmed that a few of the cytomegalovirus-associated TCR beta chains recognize cytomegalovirus antigens. Of the cluster scores, about 94% were above 0 in a later analysis, which found that TCRs clustered in the first cohort also tended to co-occur in the approximately 130 validation repertoires. In the study, approximately 150 TCR beta chains were listed as associated with cytomegalovirus. The validation cohort had no HLA typing available for a later analysis, so co-occurrence within that cohort was assessed over all 110 or so repertoires. The classifier was reported to diagnose cytomegalovirus status with high specificity and sensitivity in both the original cohort and the validation cohort. The authors suggested that the approach could potentially be extended to other disease states and immunological phenotypes.

For this clone: The antigen this receptor binds is unknown. Per-nucleotide qualities are absent, and no much larger clonotype sits a single base away.

Library preparation employed the immunoSEQ multiplex PCR assay. Per the source publication's procedure: A statistical classification framework was built to diagnose cytomegalovirus status from the catalog of TCR beta chain sequences. This is the immuneACCESS table as TCRdb keeps it, with only in-frame sequences that have V and J called. A part of the clones is gone; compared with another copy, unresolved V genes explain less than half, and the rest is unexplained. That table supplies the V and J calls and clone size; D and trimming were determined from the DNA. The sample has about 180,000 clones on record, about 85% of them singletons. Of the sample, about 15% falls within the top ten clones. Donors formed part of the validation cohort, which comprised 120 subjects and was distinct from the first cohort of over 500 subjects. CDR1 and CDR2 were assigned from the germline V gene as SGHRS and YFSETQ. CDR3 length: 14 amino acids, cysteine to phenylalanine. This entry keeps only the CDR3 DNA: 42 bases, framed from base 1. Cut back by 0 bases and 4 bases, the V and J ends lie 10 bases apart.

The clonotype originates from a man between 18 and 35 years old in good health and CMV-seropositive. The chain is encoded by TRBV5-1 joined to TRBJ1-1; the D gene is perhaps TRBD1, from 6 matching bases. The specimen sequenced was PBMCs. The DNA sequence is TGCGCCAGCAGCTTGGAGGTGGGGGCCACTGAAGCTTTCTTT. This encodes CASSLEVGATEAFF.